Following are 22 T cell receptor beta chains from one sample sequenced in a study of OX40 agonist ivuxolimab in advanced cancers. Repertoires were generated with immunoSEQ multiplex PCR, while TCRdb's copy carries only in-frame clones and drops some. This sample has under 15,000 clones; 75% to 90% occur once, and the top ten carry around 44%. Sequenced here: CD4+ or CD8+ T cells sorted from blood, sampled in a trial of the OX40 agonist ivuxolimab. These receptors all come from an adult with an advanced solid tumor such as melanoma, head and neck, liver or kidney cancer.

The chain is built from TRBV7-3 and TRBJ2-1; no clear D gene. The CDR3 is 15 amino acids. Trimming pared 4 bases from V and 2 bases from J, leaving 12 bases between. Germline V gene sequence: CDR1 SGHTA, CDR2 FQGTGA. Here the CDR3 DNA reads TGTGCCAGCAGCTCTACTACTTCACCCTACAATGAGCAGTTCTTC. Residues: CASSSTTSPYNEQFF.

V and J are TRBV7-6 and TRBJ2-7; 9 bases are shared with TRBD2. The CDR3 has 14 residues. The germline gives CDR1 SGHVS, CDR2 FNYEAQ. With V trimmed by 1 base and J by 2 bases, 0 bases remained unmatched. The CDR3 spells CASSLGGGAYEQYF. The CDR3 nucleotides are TGTGCCAGCAGCTTAGGCGGGGGGGCCTACGAGCAGTACTTC.

V usage is TRBV9 and J usage is TRBJ2-3, with D tentatively TRBD1 (5 bases). The CDR3 length is 16 residues. The germline V and J ends were trimmed by 1 base and 0 bases, with 12 bases remaining between them. Germline V gene data show CDR1 as SGDLS and CDR2 as YYNGEE. The CDR3 DNA is TGTGCCAGCAGCGTACGGGCAGGGCAAAGCACAGATACGCAGTATTTT. This gives the protein CASSVRAGQSTDTQYF. Drawing the rest from reference TRBV9 and TRBJ2-3, the complete variable domain is DSGVTQTPKHLITATGQRVTLRCSPRSGDLSVYWYQQSLDQGLQFLIQYYNGEERAKGNILERFSAQQFPDLHSELNLSSLELGDSALYFCASSVRAGQSTDTQYFGPGTRLTVL.

V is TRBV27 and J is TRBJ2-4; D tentatively fits TRBD1 or TRBD2 (5 bases each). V lost 5 bases, J lost 0 bases, and 8 bases lay in between. The CDR3 is 14 residues long. Looked up from germline, CDR1 is MNHEY and CDR2 is SMNVEV (reference sequence). CDR3 coding DNA: TGTGCCAGCAGTACGGGGCTAGCCAAAAACATTCAGTACTTC. It encodes CASSTGLAKNIQYF.

By sample fraction, this clone is medium-sized. This chain joins TRBV6-4 and TRBJ2-1, with 7 bases fitting TRBD2. V trimming: 2 bases; J trimming: 9 bases; junction bases outside the gene matches: 4. This CDR3 is built from 13 residues. Looked up from germline, CDR1 is MRHNA and CDR2 is SNTAGT. The CDR3: CASSDTSVSEQFF. Written as DNA, the CDR3 is TGTGCCAGCAGTGACACTAGCGTAAGTGAGCAGTTCTTC.

The V gene is TRBV2, the J gene TRBJ2-7, with D perhaps matching TRBD2 (5 bases). The CDR3 covers 15 residues. The V end lost 4 bases, the J end lost 0 bases, and 13 bases lay between the germline ends. CDR1 is SNHLY, CDR2 FYNNEI, per germline. CDR3 loop: CASSGGEKSSYEQYF. The CDR3 DNA is TGTGCCAGCAGTGGGGGAGAGAAGAGCTCCTACGAGCAGTACTTC.

This clone showed up just a few times. The chain couples TRBV10-3 to TRBJ1-2; 9 nucleotides agree with TRBD1. This CDR3 contains 16 residues. Looked up from germline, CDR1 is ENHRY and CDR2 is SYGVKD. After removal of 10 bases from V and 2 bases from J, the junction contained 14 bases not matched to a gene. For the CDR3, the DNA is TGTGCCAGCAGCCCTGTAACTGGGACAGGGAACTATGGCTACACCTTC. It translates to CASSPVTGTGNYGYTF.

The genes are TRBV27 and TRBJ2-7, with D possibly TRBD2 on 7 matching bases. Germline assignment: CDR1 MNHEY and CDR2 SMNVEV (reference sequence). Between the trimmed V and J ends, which lost 4 bases and 5 bases, there was a span of 15 bases. CDR3 size: 14 residues. CDR3 DNA sequence: TGTGCCAGCAGTTACCGCGGGGGCATCCACGAGCAGTACTTC. It encodes CASSYRGGIHEQYF.

The chain links TRBV6-5 to TRBJ1-4; TRBD1 agrees at 7 bases. Unmatched junction bases numbered 15, after V lost 3 bases and J lost 11 bases. This CDR3 spans 16 amino acids. CDR1 is MNHEY and CDR2 is SVGAGI in the germline V gene. This CDR3 is CASSYKTGPGGRKLFF. CDR3 coding DNA: TGTGCCAGCAGTTATAAGACAGGGCCCGGGGGGCGGAAACTGTTTTTT.

This rearrangement joins TRBV4-3 to TRBJ1-2; a weak D match, TRBD1 (5 bases). Germline V gene sequence: CDR1 LGHNA, CDR2 YSLEER. Trimming stripped 1 base from V and 8 bases from J, with 17 bases between. The CDR3 is 15 residues long. The CDR3 sequence: CASSQGQGRSVGYTF. CDR3 DNA sequence: TGCGCCAGCAGCCAAGGGCAGGGACGATCGGTCGGCTACACCTTC.

V is TRBV9 and J is TRBJ2-1, with D maybe TRBD1 (6 bases). The CDR3 consists of 14 residues. Per germline, CDR1 SGDLS and CDR2 YYNGEE. V lost 1 base to trimming and J lost 3 bases, with 8 bases between them. CDR3 bases: TGTGCCAGCAGCGTACAGGGGTACTACAATGAGCAGTTCTTC. Encoded protein: CASSVQGYYNEQFF.

The chain carries TRBV7-9 and TRBJ2-2; perhaps TRBD2 as D (7 bases). This CDR3 spans 19 amino acids. V lost 4 bases, J lost 3 bases, and 24 bases lay in between. Germline CDR1 and CDR2: SEHNR and FQNEAQ (reference sequence). CDR3 in amino acids: CASSSMRGSGTPDTGELFF. CDR3 coding DNA: TGTGCCAGCAGCTCAATGCGCGGGAGCGGGACACCGGACACCGGGGAGCTGTTTTTT.

J is TRBJ2-1 and V is TRBV28; the D gene is possibly TRBD1 (6 bases). The CDR3 spans 17 residues. V was pared by 3 bases and J by 1 base, with 16 bases between. From germline, CDR1 is MDHEN and CDR2 SYDVKM. CDR3 coding DNA: TGTGCCAGCAGTTTTTCCCAGGACAGATTTTCCTACAATGAGCAGTTCTTC. Its protein is CASSFSQDRFSYNEQFF.

This clone was observed once. The CDR3 spells CASSARAGNQPQHF. CDR3 in DNA: TGTGCCAGCAGTGCCCGGGCCGGGAATCAGCCCCAGCATTTT. This chain connects TRBV25-1 to TRBJ1-5; D call uncertain. The CDR3 covers 14 residues. With 4 bases removed from V and 4 bases from J, the gap between germline ends came to 11 bases. The germline V gene encodes CDR1 MGHDK and CDR2 SYGVNS.

V is TRBV5-4 and J is TRBJ2-5, with TRBD1 matching 9 bases. After removal of 3 bases from V and 4 bases from J, the junction contained 1 base not matched to a gene. This CDR3 region has 13 residues. CDR1 SGHNT and CDR2 YYREEE come from the germline V gene (reference sequence). Written as DNA, the CDR3 is TGTGCCAGCAGCTCGGGACAGGGAGAGACCCAGTACTTC. Protein product: CASSSGQGETQYF.

The chain combines TRBV6-1 with TRBJ1-1; D might be TRBD1 (5 bases). Trimming took off 10 bases at V and 7 bases at J, with 13 bases between the two ends. This CDR3 region has 11 residues. Germline lookup yields CDR1 MNHNS and CDR2 SASEGT. CDR3 protein: CANRSGGEAFF. Written as DNA, the CDR3 is TGTGCCAACCGTTCGGGGGGTGAAGCTTTCTTT.

The rearrangement uses TRBV4-2 and TRBJ2-7; D is undetermined. Trimming stripped 0 bases from V and 4 bases from J, with 4 bases between. This CDR3 region has 12 residues. CDR1 is LGHNA, CDR2 YNFKEQ, per germline. The CDR3 DNA sequence: TGTGCCAGCAGCCAAGATAAATACGAGCAGTACTTC. This gives the protein CASSQDKYEQYF.

This rearrangement joins TRBV6-1 to TRBJ2-7; the D gene is possibly TRBD2 (5 bases). CDR1 and CDR2 (germline): MNHNS, SASEGT. The germline V and J ends were trimmed by 3 bases and 1 base, with 10 bases remaining between them. This CDR3 region has 14 residues. The CDR3 loop is CASSDPGDSYEQYF. The CDR3 DNA sequence: TGTGCCAGCAGTGATCCCGGGGATTCCTACGAGCAGTACTTC.

This clone was seen once. The chain combines TRBV9 with TRBJ1-5; D is unclear. The CDR3 is made up of 11 amino acids. V lost 6 bases and J lost 6, with 7 bases in between. The germline V gene has CDR1 SGDLS and CDR2 YYNGEE. The chain's CDR3 is CASTRIQPQHF. In DNA, the CDR3 is TGTGCCAGCACCCGGATTCAGCCCCAGCATTTT.

The chain combines TRBV6-1 with TRBJ1-6; 8 bases agree with TRBD1. The CDR3 runs to 15 residues. Germline assignment: CDR1 MNHNS and CDR2 SASEGT. J lost 9 bases, V lost 6 bases, and 10 bases had no gene match. Written as DNA, the CDR3 is TGTGCCAGCAGAAAGACAGGGGAGGGGTCTTCACCCCTCCACTTT. It specifies CASRKTGEGSSPLHF.

This chain uses TRBV6-4 with TRBJ2-1; D remains ambiguous. Between the trimmed V and J ends, which lost 2 bases and 4 bases, there was a span of 3 bases. The CDR3 extends over 12 amino acids. Germline V CDR1 and CDR2: MRHNA, SNTAGT. The CDR3 bases are TGTGCCAGCAGTGACGGGTACAATGAGCAGTTCTTC. It codes for CASSDGYNEQFF.

The CDR3 DNA reads TGTGCCAGCAGCCCCGGGACCGGGAAATACGAGCAGTACTTC. It is translated as CASSPGTGKYEQYF. This chain connects TRBV27 to TRBJ2-5; either TRBD1 or TRBD2 may supply D (5 bases each). The J call may be faulty, since TRBJ2-7 better matches the DNA end. This CDR3 contains 14 residues. The germline CDR1 and CDR2 sequences are MNHEY and SMNVEV (reference sequence).